The 32 T cell receptor beta chains below were found in one sample sequenced in a study of cytotoxic CD8 clonotypes in ibrutinib-treated CLL. Produced via immunoSEQ multiplex PCR; TCRdb's table is partial and in-frame only. The repertoire includes some 200,000 clones, 72% of them detected once, and 10% to 15% sits in the top ten. The sample here was PBMCs, taken after 24 months of ibrutinib treatment. All receptors derive from a human donor with chronic lymphocytic leukemia.

This chain connects TRBV7-9 to TRBJ1-2; D gene ambiguous. Germline V gene sequence: CDR1 SEHNR, CDR2 FQNEAQ (reference sequence). There are 17 residues in the CDR3. Trimming cost V 2 bases and J 0 bases, with 16 bases left between them. The CDR3 DNA follows: TGTGCCAGCAGCTTAAATTCGCTCCCATTAGCTAACTATGGCTACACCTTC. Encoded protein: CASSLNSLPLANYGYTF.

A remark on this clone: A read error is possible here, since a much larger clone lies one base away. The rearrangement uses TRBV7-8 and TRBJ1-2; D may be TRBD1 (6 bases). The germline CDR1 and CDR2 sequences are SGHVS and FQNEAQ. This CDR3 spans 14 amino acids. V lost 6 bases to trimming and J lost 2 bases, with 13 bases between them. In nucleotides, the CDR3 is TGTGCCAGCAGTTTACAGGGAGCGAACTATGGCTACACCTTC. Protein product: CASSLQGANYGYTF.

The chain combines TRBV30 with TRBJ2-7; 9 bases are shared with TRBD1. V gave up 3 bases and J gave up 0 bases; unmatched junction bases: 15. Per the germline V gene, CDR1 is GTSNPN and CDR2 is SVGIG (reference sequence). The length of the CDR3 is 18 residues. For the CDR3, the DNA is TGTGCCTGGAGCTTGGGGACAGGGACTTCCCGAAGCTCCTACGAGCAGTACTTC. Residues: CAWSLGTGTSRSSYEQYF.

J is TRBJ2-7 and V is TRBV7-3; 9 positions agree with TRBD1. The CDR3 totals 15 residues. The germline V gene encodes CDR1 SGHTA and CDR2 FQGTGA. J was trimmed by 0 bases and V by 2 bases; bases with no gene match: 2. The CDR3 sequence is CASSLGDRVSYEQYF. CDR3 bases: TGTGCCAGCAGCTTAGGGGACAGGGTCTCCTACGAGCAGTACTTC. Using reference TRBV7-3 and TRBJ2-7 for the parts outside the CDR3, the full variable domain is GAGVSQTPSNKVTEKGKYVELRCDPISGHTALYWYRQSLGQGPEFLIYFQGTGAADDSGLPNDRFFAVRPEGSVSTLKIQRTERGDSAVYLCASSLGDRVSYEQYFGPGTRLTVT.

This clone has a handful of counts. V usage is TRBV6-5 and J usage is TRBJ1-5, with D possibly being TRBD1 (5 bases). CDR1 is MNHEY, CDR2 SVGAGI, per germline. This CDR3 has 14 residues. Trimming removed 2 bases from V and 3 bases from J, with 8 bases in between. The CDR3 DNA sequence: TGTGCCAGCAGTTACGGGGCCGCCAATCAGCCCCAGCATTTT. Its translation: CASSYGAANQPQHF.

V usage is TRBV25-1 and J usage is TRBJ2-5; the D gene is possibly TRBD2 (6 bases). The CDR3 contains 14 residues. CDR1 is MGHDK and CDR2 is SYGVNS in the germline V gene. V was pared by 4 bases and J by 1 base, with 10 bases between. CDR3 region: CASSGGGAQETQYF. In DNA form, the CDR3 reads TGTGCCAGCAGTGGGGGCGGGGCCCAAGAGACCCAGTACTTC.

The V gene is TRBV15, the J gene TRBJ2-5, with TRBD1 identical over 8 bases. CDR1 and CDR2 (germline): LNHNV, YYDKDF (reference sequence). Trimming cost V 3 bases and J 5 bases; bases outside gene matches: 2. The CDR3 sequence is 13 residues long. This chain's CDR3 is CATSSRGQETQYF. CDR3 DNA: TGTGCCACCAGCAGCAGGGGGCAGGAGACCCAGTACTTC.

This clone was seen a handful of times. The CDR3 DNA reads as TGTGCCAGCAGCTCAGCAAGGTGGGACTTGAACACCGGGGAGCTGTTTTTT. It codes for CASSSARWDLNTGELFF. The gene calls are TRBV7-6 and TRBJ2-2, with TRBD2 as a possible D gene (6 bases). The V end was cut by 4 bases, the J end by 1 base, with 16 bases between. This CDR3 is built from 17 residues. Per germline, CDR1 SGHVS and CDR2 FNYEAQ.

This chain links TRBV5-1 with TRBJ2-7; D perhaps matches TRBD1 (6 bases). This CDR3 has 15 amino acids. Trimming stripped 2 bases from V and 0 bases from J, with 12 bases between. Germline values: CDR1 SGHRS, CDR2 YFSETQ. The CDR3 sequence is CASSLTGTSSYEQYF. In nucleotides, the CDR3 is TGCGCCAGCAGCTTAACAGGGACCTCCTCCTACGAGCAGTACTTC.

In its sample, this clone was seen many times. The chain is built from TRBV5-4 and TRBJ2-1, with D maybe TRBD1 (6 bases). There are 15 residues in the CDR3. The V and J ends lost 0 bases and 6 bases respectively, with 13 bases between them. Germline V gene data show CDR1 as SGHNT and CDR2 as YYREEE (reference sequence). The CDR3 loop is CASSLVQGSSNEQFF. The CDR3 DNA is TGTGCCAGCAGCTTGGTTCAGGGGTCTTCCAATGAGCAGTTCTTC. The complete variable domain, with remaining parts taken from reference TRBV5-4 and TRBJ2-1, reads ETGVTQSPTHLIKTRGQQVTLRCSSQSGHNTVSWYQQALGQGPQFIFQYYREEENGRGNFPPRFSGLQFPNYSSELNVNALELDDSALYLCASSLVQGSSNEQFFGPGTRLTVL.

The chain has TRBV11-2 and TRBJ2-7, with D possibly TRBD2 on 6 matching bases. Trimming cost V 5 bases and J 6 bases, with 23 bases left between them. Germline CDR1 SGHAT, CDR2 FQNNGV. The CDR3 extends over 16 amino acids. The CDR3 spells CASSRFGLAIVGEQYF. The CDR3 nucleotides read TGTGCCAGCAGCCGATTTGGTCTAGCGATTGTTGGCGAGCAGTACTTC.

This clone was counted once. The genes are TRBV27 and TRBJ1-1, with D unresolved. CDR1 and CDR2 from the germline V gene are MNHEY and SMNVEV (reference sequence). The CDR3 has 17 amino acids. Deletions cut 5 bases from V and 5 bases from J, with 24 bases between. The CDR3 DNA is TGTGCCAGCAGTGGACGAGGGAGTTTGGCTTCGGGAACTGAAGCTTTCTTT. Amino acid sequence: CASSGRGSLASGTEAFF.

The chain couples TRBV5-4 to TRBJ2-7; TRBD2 matches at 11 bases. The CDR3 runs 17 residues. The V gene end was trimmed by 2 bases and the J gene end by 0 bases; junction bases not matched to a gene: 7. The V gene's germline CDR1 is SGHNT and CDR2 YYREEE (reference sequence). CDR3 sequence (DNA): TGTGCCAGCAGCTTAGGACTAGCGGGCCACAACTCCTACGAGCAGTACTTC. Residues: CASSLGLAGHNSYEQYF. Based on the CDR3 plus reference TRBV5-4 and TRBJ2-7, the full variable domain is ETGVTQSPTHLIKTRGQQVTLRCSSQSGHNTVSWYQQALGQGPQFIFQYYREEENGRGNFPPRFSGLQFPNYSSELNVNALELDDSALYLCASSLGLAGHNSYEQYFGPGTRLTVT.

The chain is built from TRBV29-1 and TRBJ2-5, with D perhaps given as TRBD1 or TRBD2 (6 bases each). The germline V gene encodes CDR1 SQVTM and CDR2 ANQGSEA. Trimming pared 1 base from V and 5 bases from J, leaving 17 bases between. This CDR3 has 15 residues. The CDR3 loop reads CSVEGGAVNMETQYF. CDR3 coding DNA: TGCAGCGTTGAAGGGGGGGCGGTCAATATGGAGACCCAGTACTTC.

This chain uses TRBV18 with TRBJ2-1; 10 positions match TRBD2. CDR1 is KGHSH, CDR2 LQKENI, per germline. The CDR3 is 14 residues long. V dropped 4 bases and J dropped 9; count of bases not matched to a gene: 6. The CDR3 protein is CASSLTSGMGEQFF. CDR3 coding DNA: TGTGCCAGCTCACTAACTAGCGGGATGGGTGAGCAGTTCTTC.

The J gene is TRBJ1-2, the V gene TRBV19; D possibly corresponds to TRBD1 (6 bases). Germline assignment: CDR1 LNHDA and CDR2 SQIVND (reference sequence). There are 13 residues in the CDR3. The V end was cut by 6 bases, the J end by 1 base, with 9 bases between. The CDR3, as DNA: TGTGCCAGTAGGGTACAGGGTAACTATGGCTACACCTTC. Its protein is CASRVQGNYGYTF.

V gene TRBV6-5 combines with J gene TRBJ2-7; 10 bases match TRBD2. Unmatched junction bases numbered 8, after V lost 6 bases and J lost 3 bases. The CDR3 is 15 amino acids. The germline CDR1 and CDR2 sequences are MNHEY and SVGAGI. The DNA for the CDR3 is TGTGCCAGCAGCAAGACTAGCGGGTGGAACTACGAGCAGTACTTC. Translated: CASSKTSGWNYEQYF.

The chain uses TRBV7-8 and TRBJ2-7; the match to TRBD2 covers 7 bases. With 1 base clipped from V and 3 bases from J, the junction kept 0 bases outside the gene matches. This CDR3 region has 13 residues. Germline CDR1 and CDR2: SGHVS and FQNEAQ. DNA for the CDR3: TGTGCCAGCAGCTTAGGCGGGGGCTACGAGCAGTACTTC. Translating gives CASSLGGGYEQYF. The complete variable domain, with remaining parts taken from reference TRBV7-8 and TRBJ2-7, reads GAGVSQSPRYKVAKRGQDVALRCDPISGHVSLFWYQQALGQGPEFLTYFQNEAQLDKSGLPSDRFFAERPEGSVSTLKIQRTQQEDSAVYLCASSLGGGYEQYFGPGTRLTVT.

The chain employs TRBV10-3 and TRBJ1-1, with TRBD1 as a possible D gene (6 bases). V was pared by 4 bases and J by 0 bases, with 15 bases between. The germline CDR1 and CDR2 sequences are ENHRY and SYGVKD. The CDR3 length is 16 residues. In DNA form, the CDR3 reads TGTGCCATCAGTGGGTCGGGGGCTTTTATGAACACTGAAGCTTTCTTT. Translating it yields CAISGSGAFMNTEAFF.

V and J are TRBV5-1 and TRBJ2-2; 8 nucleotides line up with TRBD1. V lost 3 bases to trimming and J lost 4 bases; unmatched junction nucleotides: 8. There are 16 residues in the CDR3. The germline V gene has CDR1 SGHRS and CDR2 YFSETQ. The CDR3 DNA is TGCGCCAGCAGCTCGGCTGGGACAGGTAGCACCGGGGAGCTGTTTTTT. Translation: CASSSAGTGSTGELFF.

This clone was observed a few times. This chain joins TRBV5-4 and TRBJ2-1, with TRBD1 matching over 9 bases. Germline loops: CDR1 SGHNT, CDR2 YYREEE (reference sequence). V lost 7 bases and J lost 0; bases outside the gene matches: 2. The CDR3 extends over 14 amino acids. CDR3 in amino acids: CASGQGSSYNEQFF. The DNA of the CDR3 is TGTGCCAGCGGACAGGGGAGCTCCTACAATGAGCAGTTCTTC.

This chain connects TRBV5-6 to TRBJ1-1; a possible D gene is TRBD1 (5 bases). Germline CDR1 reads SGHDT; CDR2 reads YYEEEE. CDR3 length equals 13 residues. V lost 0 bases and J lost 11, with 14 bases in between. The CDR3 nucleotides read TGTGCCAGCAGCTTGGGAACCAGGGAGTGGGCTTTCTTT. Protein: CASSLGTREWAFF.

The V call is TRBV7-3, the J call TRBJ2-1; TRBD2 matches 7 bases. This CDR3 spans 16 amino acids. The trim removed 1 base at V and 3 bases at J, leaving 6 bases unmatched. Germline V gene sequence: CDR1 SGHTA, CDR2 FQGTGA. The CDR3 is CASSLMAGDFYNEQFF. CDR3 nucleotide sequence: TGTGCCAGCAGCTTAATGGCGGGAGATTTCTACAATGAGCAGTTCTTC.

Only a few counts were recorded for this clone. The V call is TRBV7-6, the J call TRBJ2-3; no clear D gene. This CDR3 has 12 amino acids. CDR1 and CDR2 from the germline V gene are SGHVS and FNYEAQ. With 3 bases removed from V and 2 bases from J, the gap between germline ends came to 3 bases. The CDR3 sequence is CASSLPTDTQYF. The CDR3 nucleotides read TGTGCCAGCAGCTTGCCCACAGATACGCAGTATTTT. Together with reference TRBV7-6 and TRBJ2-3, the CDR3 gives the full variable domain: GAGVSQSPRYKVTKRGQDVALRCDPISGHVSLYWYRQALGQGPEFLTYFNYEAQQDKSGLPNDRFSAERPEGSISTLTIQRTEQRDSAMYRCASSLPTDTQYFGPGTRLTVL.

The rearrangement joins TRBV28 to TRBJ2-1, with TRBD1 matching 7 bases. Trimming at V came to 8 bases and at J to 9 bases, leaving 10 bases not matched to a gene. The CDR3 runs to 13 residues. Germline CDR1 reads MDHEN; CDR2 reads SYDVKM. For the CDR3, the DNA is TGTGCCAGCTTAAGGGGGCTAAATGGTGAGCAGTTCTTC. Residues: CASLRGLNGEQFF.

The count of this clone is one. The gene calls are TRBV7-2 and TRBJ2-1, with TRBD2 matching over 9 bases. Germline V gene sequence: CDR1 SGHTA, CDR2 FQGNSA. The CDR3 loop spans 17 amino acids. J gave up 6 bases and V 2 bases, and 11 bases lay outside the gene matches. In DNA form, the CDR3 reads TGTGCCAGCAGCTTATCCAGAGCGGGGGGATCTGGCAATGAGCAGTTCTTC. This codes for CASSLSRAGGSGNEQFF.

V gene TRBV11-2 combines with J gene TRBJ2-3, with D possibly being TRBD2 (5 bases). This CDR3 has 14 amino acids. V was pared by 1 base and J by 1 base, with 6 bases between. Germline V CDR1 and CDR2: SGHAT, FQNNGV. In nucleotides, the CDR3 is TGTGCCAGCAGCTTAGCAGCGGGCACAGATACGCAGTATTTT. Amino acids: CASSLAAGTDTQYF.

This rearrangement joins TRBV10-3 to TRBJ1-1; 9 positions agree with TRBD1. Germline CDR1 is ENHRY and CDR2 is SYGVKD. With 6 bases clipped from V and 4 bases from J, the junction kept 9 bases outside the gene matches. The CDR3 has 15 amino acids. For the CDR3, the DNA is TGTGCCATCAGCCTTAACAGGGGGCTTAGCACTGAAGCTTTCTTT. This encodes CAISLNRGLSTEAFF.

The rearrangement uses TRBV4-3 and TRBJ1-2; 7 bases are shared with TRBD1. Trimming at V came to 4 bases and at J to 3 bases, leaving 14 bases not matched to a gene. CDR3 length equals 17 residues. Germline assignment: CDR1 LGHNA and CDR2 YSLEER. The CDR3: CASSRRVSRDSYYGYTF. The CDR3 region has the DNA TGCGCCAGCAGCCGGAGGGTTTCCCGGGACAGCTACTATGGCTACACCTTC.

The V call is TRBV7-2, the J call TRBJ2-7; possibly TRBD1 for D (6 bases). The germline CDR1 and CDR2 sequences are SGHTA and FQGNSA. V was clipped by 5 bases and J by 7 bases, with 21 bases between them. The CDR3 length is 15 residues. CDR3: CASSATPGQVEEQYF. The CDR3, as DNA: TGTGCCAGCAGCGCAACTCCGGGACAAGTTGAAGAGCAGTACTTC.

The genes are TRBV28 and TRBJ2-3, with D unclear. Germline V CDR1 and CDR2: MDHEN, SYDVKM. The CDR3 has 14 amino acids. Between the trimmed V and J ends, which lost 1 base and 1 base, there was a span of 6 bases. The CDR3 nucleotides are TGTGCCAGCAGTTTATCAGACCGCACAGATACGCAGTATTTT. This translates into CASSLSDRTDTQYF. The full variable domain, rest sourced from reference TRBV28 and TRBJ2-3, is DVKVTQSSRYLVKRTGEKVFLECVQDMDHENMFWYRQDPGLGLRLIYFSYDVKMKEKGDIPEGYSVSREKKERFSLILESASTNQTSMYLCASSLSDRTDTQYFGPGTRLTVL.

In this sample, this clone turned up once. V and J are TRBV30 and TRBJ2-7, with 7 bases lining up with TRBD2. The CDR3 has 14 residues. V lost 1 base, J lost 4 bases, and 7 bases stayed unmatched. Germline lookup yields CDR1 GTSNPN and CDR2 SVGIG (reference sequence). CDR3 sequence reads: CAWSGVNSGYEQYF. CDR3 nucleotides: TGTGCCTGGAGTGGTGTCAATAGCGGGTACGAGCAGTACTTC.